These 20 T cell receptor beta chains were sequenced from one sample in a study of cytomegalovirus exposure and HLA in healthy donors. 13 Jbeta primers and 60 Vbeta primers were used for the PCR. The protocol was immunoSEQ multiplex PCR, while the TCRdb copy is restricted to in-frame clones and leaves out a portion. In the table there are 150,000 to 200,000 clones, about 88% of which are singletons. The material sequenced was PBMCs. These receptors came from a girl under two years old in good health and CMV-seronegative.

The gene calls are TRBV6-4 and TRBJ1-2; a weak D match, TRBD1 (5 bases). The CDR3 contains 13 residues. V was pared by 8 bases and J by 4 bases, with 14 bases between. Per germline, CDR1 MRHNA and CDR2 SNTAGT. The CDR3 region is CASSRGGAYGYTF. DNA for the CDR3: TGTGCCAGCTCCCGCGGGGGAGCCTATGGCTACACCTTC.

This clone has a single count. This sequence joins TRBV11-3 and TRBJ2-1; 8 bases map to TRBD1. V was pared by 7 bases and J by 8 bases, with 7 bases of the junction left unmatched. Germline V CDR1 and CDR2: SGHNT, YENEEA. The CDR3 spans 13 residues. CDR3 bases: TGTGCCAGCAACCGGACAGGGTGGTATGAGCAGTTCTTC. This gives the protein CASNRTGWYEQFF.

The V gene is TRBV15, the J gene TRBJ1-5, with 9 bases fitting TRBD1. In germline, CDR1 is LNHNV, CDR2 YYDKDF (reference sequence). This CDR3 has 16 residues. Trimming cost V 0 bases and J 7 bases; bases outside gene matches: 7. CDR3 bases: TGTGCCACCAGCAGAGATCCTACAGGGGGCCGGCAGCCCCAGCATTTT. Translating gives CATSRDPTGGRQPQHF. The entire variable domain, with the rest obtained from reference TRBV15 and TRBJ1-5, is as follows: DAMVIQNPRYQVTQFGKPVTLSCSQTLNHNVMYWYQQKSSQAPKLLFHYYDKDFNNEADTPDNFQSRRPNTSFCFLDIRSPGLGDTAMYLCATSRDPTGGRQPQHFGDGTRLSIL.

CDR3 protein: CASSVGTASEKLFF. CDR3 in DNA: TGTGCCAGTAGTGTCGGGACAGCCTCCGAAAAACTGTTTTTT. This rearrangement joins TRBV19 to TRBJ1-4, with 7 bases that match TRBD1. Losses at the gene ends were 5 bases for V and 8 bases for J; bases not matched to a gene: 8. This CDR3 spans 14 amino acids. Per germline, CDR1 LNHDA and CDR2 SQIVND (reference sequence).

CDR3 region: CASSLSGTSGRKEQFF. CDR3 coding DNA: TGTGCCAGCAGTTTATCGGGGACTAGCGGGAGGAAGGAGCAGTTCTTC. The chain combines TRBV27 with TRBJ2-1, with 15 bases lining up with TRBD2. The V segment lost 0 bases and the J segment 10 bases; nucleotides outside the gene matches: 4. Germline CDR1 reads MNHEY; CDR2 reads SMNVEV (reference sequence). CDR3 length: 16 amino acids.

For the CDR3, the DNA is TGTGCCATCACCCGGACTAGCGGGAGCGAACCCGGGGAGCTGTTTTTT. Translated: CAITRTSGSEPGELFF. V is TRBV10-3 and J is TRBJ2-2; TRBD2 matches at 13 bases. This CDR3 contains 16 residues. Trimming removed 7 bases from V and 6 bases from J; junction bases left unmatched: 8. Germline V gene lookup returns CDR1 ENHRY and CDR2 SYGVKD.

The chain employs TRBV5-6 and TRBJ1-1, with 7 bases identical to TRBD1. The CDR3 has 15 amino acids. Germline CDR1 reads SGHDT; CDR2 reads YYEEEE. V shed 3 bases and J 2 bases; nucleotides not matched to a gene: 7. CDR3 sequence: CASSYAGQTNTEAFF. The CDR3 nucleotides read TGTGCCAGCAGCTACGCGGGACAGACAAACACTGAAGCTTTCTTT.

The gene calls are TRBV5-1 and TRBJ1-2; TRBD1 might be the D (5 bases). Germline assignment: CDR1 SGHRS and CDR2 YFSETQ. Between the trimmed V and J ends, which lost 3 bases and 6 bases, there was a span of 12 bases. This CDR3 has 13 amino acids. The CDR3 is CASSSRDRDGYTF. Here the CDR3 DNA reads TGCGCCAGCAGCTCGCGCGACAGAGATGGCTACACCTTC.

The chain recombines TRBV11-2 with TRBJ1-2, with 10 bases that match TRBD1. CDR3 length: 20 residues. J gave up 2 bases and V 0 bases, and 15 bases lay outside the gene matches. Per germline, CDR1 SGHAT and CDR2 FQNNGV. This CDR3 reads CASSLDLRTGGVRGNYGYTF. CDR3 sequence (DNA): TGTGCCAGCAGCTTAGACCTCAGGACAGGGGGTGTAAGGGGGAACTATGGCTACACCTTC. Variable domain in full (rest from reference TRBV11-2 and TRBJ1-2): EAGVAQSPRYKIIEKRQSVAFWCNPISGHATLYWYQQILGQGPKLLIQFQNNGVVDDSQLPKDRFSAERLKGVDSTLKIQPAKLEDSAVYLCASSLDLRTGGVRGNYGYTFGSGTRLTVV.

This sequence joins TRBV5-1 and TRBJ2-1; TRBD1 is a possible D gene (6 bases). Germline V gene data show CDR1 as SGHRS and CDR2 as YFSETQ. V was shortened by 4 bases and J by 3 bases, with 8 bases between the two germline ends. This CDR3 comprises 13 residues. For the CDR3, the DNA is TGCGCCAGCAGCATGGACAGCTACAATGAGCAGTTCTTC. Residues: CASSMDSYNEQFF. Together with reference TRBV5-1 and TRBJ2-1, the CDR3 gives the full variable domain: KAGVTQTPRYLIKTRGQQVTLSCSPISGHRSVSWYQQTPGQGLQFLFEYFSETQRNKGNFPGRFSGRQFSNSRSEMNVSTLELGDSALYLCASSMDSYNEQFFGPGTRLTVL.

This clone has more than one count but fewer than ten. The chain is built from TRBV20-1 and TRBJ2-7, with D maybe TRBD1 (5 bases). CDR1 and CDR2 (germline): DFQATT, SNEGSKA (reference sequence). This CDR3 is built from 11 residues. CDR3 region: CRGQGAYEQYF. The DNA of the CDR3 is TGCAGGGGTCAGGGTGCCTACGAGCAGTACTTC.

This chain links TRBV6-5 with TRBJ1-6, with 11 bases matching TRBD1. Trimming took 0 bases from V and 8 from J; bases not matched to a gene: 0. CDR1 is MNHEY and CDR2 is SVGAGI in the germline V gene. This CDR3 spans 15 amino acids. CDR3 in amino acids: CASSYSGQGDSPLHF. The CDR3 region has the DNA TGTGCCAGCAGTTACTCGGGACAGGGGGATTCACCCCTCCACTTT.

This chain uses TRBV7-9 with TRBJ1-4; 7 positions agree with TRBD1. Trimming cost V 3 bases and J 8 bases; bases outside gene matches: 6. The CDR3 is 14 amino acids. CDR1 SEHNR and CDR2 FQNEAQ come from the germline V gene (reference sequence). CDR3 DNA: TGTGCCAGCAGCTTGGAGGGGGCAGGGGAAAAACTGTTTTTT. It yields the protein CASSLEGAGEKLFF.

This clone was seen a single time. The chain joins TRBV5-1 to TRBJ2-5, with D uncertain. CDR3 length: 14 residues. Germline-derived CDR1 and CDR2 are SGHRS and YFSETQ. The germline V and J ends were trimmed by 0 bases and 1 base, with 7 bases remaining between them. The CDR3 sequence: CASSLVGGQETQYF. In DNA form, the CDR3 reads TGCGCCAGCAGCTTGGTAGGCGGCCAAGAGACCCAGTACTTC.

The V call is TRBV5-1, the J call TRBJ1-2, with 8 bases matching TRBD1. J was trimmed by 4 bases and V by 4 bases; bases with no gene match: 3. From germline, CDR1 is SGHRS and CDR2 YFSETQ. CDR3 size: 13 residues. The CDR3 spells CASSPGQAYGYTF. The DNA of the CDR3 is TGCGCCAGCAGCCCGGGACAGGCCTATGGCTACACCTTC.

This clone came up a few times. The chain is built from TRBV5-6 and TRBJ2-1; 14 bases are shared with TRBD2. With V trimmed by 4 bases and J by 5 bases, 2 bases remained unmatched. CDR3 size: 15 residues. Germline-derived CDR1 and CDR2 are SGHDT and YYEEEE. The CDR3 is CASSVTSGRDNEQFF. In nucleotides, the CDR3 is TGTGCCAGCAGCGTGACTAGCGGGAGGGACAATGAGCAGTTCTTC. Looking up the rest from reference TRBV5-6 and TRBJ2-1 gives the full variable domain: DAGVTQSPTHLIKTRGQQVTLRCSPKSGHDTVSWYQQALGQGPQFIFQYYEEEERQRGNFPDRFSGHQFPNYSSELNVNALLLGDSALYLCASSVTSGRDNEQFFGPGTRLTVL.

The gene calls are TRBV30 and TRBJ2-1; D perhaps matches TRBD1 (5 bases). Trimming shortened V by 3 bases and J by 4 bases, and 10 bases separated the two germline ends. Germline CDR1 reads GTSNPN; CDR2 reads SVGIG (reference sequence). This CDR3 has 13 residues. The CDR3 loop reads CAWRTVLYNEQFF. The CDR3 DNA reads TGTGCCTGGAGGACAGTGCTATACAATGAGCAGTTCTTC.

The chain carries TRBV9 and TRBJ1-6; D remains unclear. The CDR3 has 15 amino acids. Between the trimmed V and J ends, which lost 0 bases and 9 bases, there was a span of 13 bases. Germline V lookup: CDR1 SGDLS, CDR2 YYNGEE. CDR3 region: CASSVGEGDSSPLHF. Here the CDR3 DNA reads TGTGCCAGCAGCGTAGGGGAGGGAGACTCTTCACCCCTCCACTTT.

The chain links TRBV11-2 to TRBJ1-2; D unresolved. Trimming pared 1 base from V and 6 bases from J, leaving 6 bases between. CDR3 length: 12 amino acids. The germline gives CDR1 SGHAT, CDR2 FQNNGV. The CDR3 reads CASSLADNGYTF. The CDR3 coding sequence is TGTGCCAGCAGCTTAGCCGACAATGGCTACACCTTC.

This rearrangement joins TRBV30 to TRBJ2-7; a possible D gene is TRBD1 (6 bases). The CDR3 loop spans 14 amino acids. Between the trimmed V and J ends, which lost 2 bases and 3 bases, there was a span of 14 bases. Germline CDR1 reads GTSNPN; CDR2 reads SVGIG (reference sequence). This CDR3 is CAWSPPGTIYEQYF. In nucleotides, the CDR3 is TGTGCCTGGAGTCCCCCTGGGACAATCTACGAGCAGTACTTC.